This entry concerns a single T cell receptor (beta chain). Its antigen remains unidentified. The CDR3 is made up of 13 amino acids. Germline CDR1 and CDR2: KGHSH and LQKENI. The V end was cut by 3 bases, the J end by 11 bases, with 16 bases between. TCRdb's copy holds only in-frame clones and misses some; the assay was immunoSEQ multiplex PCR. The table includes about 98,000 clones, about 83% detected once. Separation from the approximately 710-subject first cohort characterized the roughly 120-subject validation cohort, to which the donors belonged. The sample originates from a study of cytomegalovirus exposure and HLA in healthy donors. Study outcomes and limitations: Rarity marked most TCR sequences, yet some public TCRs occurred in many donors. There were approximately 150 TCR beta chains listed as cytomegalovirus-associated.

The chain couples TRBV18 to TRBJ2-5, with D perhaps matching TRBD2 (6 bases). The sequence came from a woman younger than 45 in good health and CMV-seronegative. The sequenced sample was PBMCs. The CDR3 sequence: CASSPQGSGPQYF. The CDR3 DNA follows: TGTGCCAGCTCACCCCAAGGTAGCGGTCCGCAGTACTTC.